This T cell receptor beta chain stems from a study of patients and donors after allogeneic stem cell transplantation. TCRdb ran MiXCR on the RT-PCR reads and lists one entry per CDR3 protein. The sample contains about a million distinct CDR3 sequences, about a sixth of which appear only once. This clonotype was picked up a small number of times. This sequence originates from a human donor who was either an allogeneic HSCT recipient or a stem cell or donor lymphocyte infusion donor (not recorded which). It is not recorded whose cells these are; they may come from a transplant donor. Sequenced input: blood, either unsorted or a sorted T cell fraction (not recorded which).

CDR3 DNA sequence: TGTGCCAGCAGCCCCCGACCAGATCCCGTTCGTGGTACGCAGTATTTT. Amino acids: CASSPRPDPVRGTQYF. The chain combines TRBV11-2 with TRBJ2-3; D not certain. Looked up from germline, CDR1 is SGHAT and CDR2 is FQNNGV. V lost 5 bases and J lost 8, with 23 bases in between. This CDR3 has 16 residues.